The 28 T cell receptor beta chains below come from one sample, sequenced in a study of post-analysis software for immune sequencing data. These TCRs' antigens remain unknown. Libraries were made from TCR beta cDNA, and they carried unique molecular identifiers. One entry per CDR3 protein results from TCRdb running MiXCR on the PCR reads. This sample yields approximately 630,000 distinct CDR3 sequences, of which more than 50% are seen a single time; 11% belongs to the top ten. Findings and caveats of the study: Controls had lower frequencies than patients of a few TRBV segments, which included TRBV5-6, TRBV5-1 and TRBV20-1.

Sequenced input: blood. Source of these receptors: a girl aged 2-10 years with multiple sclerosis.

This rearrangement joins TRBV10-3 to TRBJ2-3; weak D call: TRBD2 (5 bases). Germline assignment: CDR1 ENHRY and CDR2 SYGVKD. This CDR3 has 14 amino acids. Trimming cost V 2 bases and J 4 bases, with 10 bases left between them. CDR3 nucleotide sequence: TGTGCCATCAGTGAGCAGTTGGGAGCAGATACGCAGTATTTT. Translation: CAISEQLGADTQYF.

This clonotype was counted a few times. V usage is TRBV7-2 and J usage is TRBJ2-1; TRBD1 aligns across 8 bases. The CDR3 sequence is 15 residues long. The V and J ends lost 6 bases and 9 bases, in that order; junction bases with no gene match: 13. The V gene's germline CDR1 is SGHTA and CDR2 FQGNSA. The CDR3 loop is CASRVTGGRFGEQFF. The CDR3 coding sequence is TGTGCCAGCAGAGTAACAGGGGGGCGGTTCGGTGAGCAGTTCTTC.

CDR3 in amino acids: CSARRQGLWEKLFF. The CDR3 region has the DNA TGCAGTGCTAGACGACAGGGGCTTTGGGAAAAACTGTTTTTT. The chain employs TRBV20-1 and TRBJ1-4; 8 nucleotides align to TRBD1. The CDR3 is made up of 14 amino acids. Trimming at V came to 2 bases and at J to 8 bases, leaving 7 bases not matched to a gene. CDR1 and CDR2 (germline): DFQATT, SNEGSKA (reference sequence).

This clonotype was seen more than once but under ten times. The DNA of the CDR3 is TGTGCCATCAGCTCAGAAGAGACCCAGTACTTC. Translating gives CAISSEETQYF. The chain links TRBV10-3 to TRBJ2-5; D remains unclear. The V and J ends lost 6 bases and 3 bases respectively, with 5 bases between them. Per the germline V gene, CDR1 is ENHRY and CDR2 is SYGVKD. CDR3 length: 11 residues.

The chain carries TRBV5-1 and TRBJ2-7, with 11 bases aligning to TRBD1. CDR1 is SGHRS and CDR2 is YFSETQ in the germline V gene. J gave up 0 bases and V 0 bases, and 5 bases lay outside the gene matches. CDR3 length: 17 residues. CDR3 protein: CASSLGGQGASSYEQYF. CDR3 nucleotide sequence: TGCGCCAGCAGCTTGGGCGGACAGGGGGCGAGCTCCTACGAGCAGTACTTC.

The J gene is TRBJ1-1, the V gene TRBV6-1; 8 bases agree with TRBD1. The germline gives CDR1 MNHNS, CDR2 SASEGT. The CDR3 covers 13 residues. V was clipped by 6 bases and J by 5 bases; unmatched bases: 5. This chain's CDR3 is CASRETGETEAFF. DNA for the CDR3: TGTGCCAGCAGGGAGACAGGGGAAACTGAAGCTTTCTTT.

This clonotype appeared a few times. J is TRBJ1-2 and V is TRBV12-3 or TRBV12-4; tentative D call: TRBD1 (5 bases). This CDR3 region has 12 residues. Deletions cut 6 bases from V and 8 bases from J, with 13 bases between. The CDR3 sequence: CASSLGTLGYTF. CDR3 DNA sequence: TGTGCCAGCAGCCTCGGGACCTTGGGCTACACCTTC.

The chain is built from TRBV5-1 and TRBJ2-7; D call uncertain. This CDR3 spans 14 amino acids. Between the trimmed V and J ends, which lost 0 bases and 3 bases, there was a span of 10 bases. Germline assignment: CDR1 SGHRS and CDR2 YFSETQ. The CDR3 sequence is CASSLDAPDYEQYF. CDR3 DNA: TGCGCCAGCAGCTTGGATGCCCCAGACTACGAGCAGTACTTC.

The V call is TRBV4-1, the J call TRBJ2-4, with D possibly being TRBD2 (6 bases). The J call is uncertain, as TRBJ2-7 better fits the DNA end. Germline CDR1 reads MGHRA; CDR2 reads YSYEKL. The CDR3 has 15 amino acids. The CDR3 nucleotides read TGCGCCAGCAGCCAAGAAAATAGCGGATTATCCGAGCAGTACTTC. Its protein product is CASSQENSGLSEQYF.

This sequence joins TRBV20-1 and TRBJ2-4, with D tentatively TRBD1 (5 bases). The J call may be incorrect, as the DNA end agrees better with TRBJ2-7. Germline CDR1 DFQATT, CDR2 SNEGSKA (reference sequence). This CDR3 is 14 amino acids long. Here the CDR3 reads CSARELQVTYEQYF. The CDR3, as DNA: TGCAGTGCTAGAGAGTTACAGGTTACCTACGAGCAGTACTTC.

Worth noting for this clonotype: The junction differs from germline at one of its ends, possibly a read error. The V and J genes are TRBV11-1 and TRBJ2-7, with no clear D. CDR3 length: 15 amino acids. Germline values: CDR1 SGHAT, CDR2 FQDESV (reference sequence). The CDR3: CACSLNGFLSYEQYF. CDR3 sequence (DNA): TGTGCCTGCAGCTTGAACGGGTTCCTCTCCTACGAGCAGTACTTC.

V usage is TRBV20-1 and J usage is TRBJ2-7; D is unresolved. V was cut by 5 bases and J by 2 bases, with 16 bases left in between. Germline V gives CDR1 DFQATT, CDR2 SNEGSKA (reference sequence). The length of the CDR3 is 14 residues. The CDR3 loop is CSAQPTEPPYEQYF. Written as DNA, the CDR3 is TGCAGTGCTCAACCAACCGAGCCACCCTACGAGCAGTACTTC.

In its sample, this clonotype was seen a few times. V usage is TRBV20-1 and J usage is TRBJ1-4; 8 bases fit TRBD1. The CDR3 contains 15 residues. Losses at the gene ends were 4 bases for V and 0 bases for J; bases not matched to a gene: 4. The germline V gene encodes CDR1 DFQATT and CDR2 SNEGSKA (reference sequence). The CDR3, as DNA: TGCAGTGCTACCGGACAGGGTGCAACTAATGAAAAACTGTTTTTT. This translates into CSATGQGATNEKLFF.

This clonotype occurred a few times. The rearrangement uses TRBV14 and TRBJ1-4; a possible D gene is TRBD1 (5 bases). The CDR3 covers 15 residues. V gave up 0 bases and J gave up 6 bases, with 11 bases separating them. The germline V gene encodes CDR1 SGHDN and CDR2 FVKESK. The CDR3 nucleotides are TGTGCCAGCAGCCAAGAGGCCAGGGAACATGAAAAACTGTTTTTT. Translating gives CASSQEAREHEKLFF. The full variable domain, its missing parts supplied by reference TRBV14 and TRBJ1-4, is EAGVTQFPSHSVIEKGQTVTLRCDPISGHDNLYWYRRVMGKEIKFLLHFVKESKQDESGMPNNRFLAERTGGTYSTLKVQPAELEDSGVYFCASSQEAREHEKLFFGSGTQLSVL.

This chain links TRBV12-3 or TRBV12-4 with TRBJ2-1, with TRBD1 identical over 8 bases. J was trimmed by 5 bases and V by 3 bases; bases with no gene match: 3. This CDR3 has 14 amino acids. CDR3 in amino acids: CASSLGQADNEQFF. CDR3 DNA: TGTGCCAGCAGTTTGGGACAGGCCGACAATGAGCAGTTCTTC.

This chain uses TRBV5-1 with TRBJ2-1, with TRBD2 matching 9 bases. The CDR3 consists of 15 residues. V was pared by 0 bases and J by 8 bases, with 6 bases of the junction left unmatched. Looked up from germline, CDR1 is SGHRS and CDR2 is YFSETQ. The CDR3, as DNA: TGCGCCAGCAGCTTGGTTAGCGGGAGTACGTATGAGCAGTTCTTC. Translating it yields CASSLVSGSTYEQFF. Variable domain in full (rest from reference TRBV5-1 and TRBJ2-1): KAGVTQTPRYLIKTRGQQVTLSCSPISGHRSVSWYQQTPGQGLQFLFEYFSETQRNKGNFPGRFSGRQFSNSRSEMNVSTLELGDSALYLCASSLVSGSTYEQFFGPGTRLTVL.

The chain recombines TRBV5-1 with TRBJ2-3, with D maybe TRBD2 (7 bases). The germline gives CDR1 SGHRS, CDR2 YFSETQ. CDR3 length equals 17 residues. The V end lost 0 bases, the J end lost 0 bases, and 14 bases lay between the germline ends. Written as DNA, the CDR3 is TGCGCCAGCAGCTTGGATGAGGCGGGGGCTAGCACAGATACGCAGTATTTT. Translation gives CASSLDEAGASTDTQYF. Together with reference TRBV5-1 and TRBJ2-3, the CDR3 gives the full variable domain: KAGVTQTPRYLIKTRGQQVTLSCSPISGHRSVSWYQQTPGQGLQFLFEYFSETQRNKGNFPGRFSGRQFSNSRSEMNVSTLELGDSALYLCASSLDEAGASTDTQYFGPGTRLTVL.

This sequence joins TRBV5-1 and TRBJ2-4, with TRBD2 matching 9 bases. Matching the DNA end better, TRBJ2-7 makes the J call doubtful. From germline, CDR1 is SGHRS and CDR2 YFSETQ. The CDR3 sequence is 15 residues long. The CDR3 region is CASSPVAGAVDEQYF. For the CDR3, the DNA is TGCGCCAGCAGCCCCGTAGCGGGAGCAGTCGACGAGCAGTACTTC.

This sequence joins TRBV27 and TRBJ1-4; the D gene is possibly TRBD1 (5 bases). CDR1 is MNHEY, CDR2 SMNVEV, per germline (reference sequence). V lost 6 bases to trimming and J lost 7 bases, with 15 bases between them. The CDR3 covers 14 residues. CDR3 in amino acids: CASSGGATSEKLFF. CDR3 DNA: TGTGCCAGCAGCGGAGGGGCTACGAGTGAAAAACTGTTTTTT. Drawing the rest from reference TRBV27 and TRBJ1-4, the complete variable domain is EAQVTQNPRYLITVTGKKLTVTCSQNMNHEYMSWYRQDPGLGLRQIYYSMNVEVTDKGDVPEGYKVSRKEKRNFPLILESPSPNQTSLYFCASSGGATSEKLFFGSGTQLSVL.

CDR3 sequence reads: CSAPRDPGTSVNEQFF. The CDR3 nucleotides are TGCAGTGCCCCGAGGGATCCCGGGACTAGCGTAAATGAGCAGTTCTTC. The chain recombines TRBV20-1 with TRBJ2-1; 10 bases are a match to TRBD2. Germline assignment: CDR1 DFQATT and CDR2 SNEGSKA (reference sequence). V shed 6 bases, J shed 7 bases, and the junction held 15 bases outside the gene matches. The CDR3 consists of 16 residues.

The V gene is TRBV12-3 or TRBV12-4, the J gene TRBJ1-2; D perhaps matches TRBD1 (5 bases). The CDR3 extends over 14 amino acids. Trimming took 7 bases from V and 4 from J, leaving 16 bases between them. CDR3 DNA: TGTGCCAGCAAAGCTTCCGGGACGGGCTATGGCTACACCTTC. Protein product: CASKASGTGYGYTF.

This chain links TRBV20-1 with TRBJ1-2; perhaps TRBD1 as D (6 bases). CDR3 length: 14 amino acids. V lost 0 bases, J lost 4 bases, and 12 bases lay in between. The germline CDR1 and CDR2 sequences are DFQATT and SNEGSKA (reference sequence). The DNA for the CDR3 is TGCAGTGCTAGAGATCAGGGGCGCATCTATGGCTACACCTTC. Translated, it gives CSARDQGRIYGYTF.

The chain employs TRBV6-2 or TRBV6-3 and TRBJ2-1; either TRBD1 or TRBD2 may supply D (6 bases each). The CDR3 spans 16 residues. Germline V gene lookup returns CDR1 MNHEY and CDR2 SVGEGT. Trimming removed 0 bases from V and 2 bases from J, with 11 bases in between. The CDR3 spells CASSYSPGGPYNEQFF. The CDR3 DNA is TGTGCCAGCAGTTACTCCCCCGGGGGCCCCTACAATGAGCAGTTCTTC.

The V and J genes are TRBV12-3 or TRBV12-4 and TRBJ1-2; D possibly corresponds to TRBD1 (5 bases). This CDR3 has 14 residues. V was trimmed by 1 base and J by 7 bases, leaving 13 bases between them. The CDR3 loop is CASSLVGREGGYTF. The DNA for the CDR3 is TGTGCCAGCAGTTTAGTGGGCAGGGAGGGTGGCTACACCTTC.

V and J are TRBV5-5 and TRBJ2-5; D might be TRBD1 (6 bases). Trimming pared 2 bases from V and 5 bases from J, leaving 16 bases between. The germline CDR1 and CDR2 sequences are SGHKS and YYEKEE (reference sequence). There are 15 residues in the CDR3. The CDR3 here is CASSFGPKGGETQYF. CDR3 DNA: TGTGCCAGCAGCTTCGGACCTAAAGGGGGTGAGACCCAGTACTTC.

The rearrangement uses TRBV7-9 and TRBJ2-7; the match to TRBD1 covers 7 bases. V trimming: 5 bases; J trimming: 12 bases; junction bases outside the gene matches: 10. CDR1 is SEHNR and CDR2 is FQNEAQ in the germline V gene (reference sequence). CDR3 size: 12 residues. CDR3 nucleotides: TGTGCCAGCAGCCAGGGGGTGGGGGACGCGTACTTC. Amino acid sequence: CASSQGVGDAYF.

The V and J genes are TRBV6-2 or TRBV6-3 and TRBJ1-1, with TRBD1 identical over 7 bases. Per germline, CDR1 MNHEY and CDR2 SVGEGT. Trimming at V came to 4 bases and at J to 5 bases, leaving 7 bases not matched to a gene. CDR3 length: 14 amino acids. The CDR3: CASSSKGAGTEAFF. CDR3 sequence (DNA): TGTGCCAGCAGTTCTAAGGGGGCGGGAACTGAAGCTTTCTTT.

This clonotype was counted once. This chain joins TRBV6-5 and TRBJ1-2; 7 positions match TRBD1. The V gene end was trimmed by 8 bases and the J gene end by 7 bases; junction bases not matched to a gene: 10. Germline V gives CDR1 MNHEY, CDR2 SVGAGI. The CDR3 sequence is 13 residues long. CDR3 protein: CASRLTGSLGYTF. The CDR3 nucleotides are TGTGCCAGCCGCCTGACAGGGAGTCTTGGCTACACCTTC.